One and the same sample provided the 19 T cell receptor beta chains below, sequenced in a study of blood T cell repertoires in COVID-19. Here immunoSEQ multiplex PCR was the method, and the copy in TCRdb shows in-frame clones only, minus some. This sample yields 160,000 or so clones, of which roughly nine tenths are seen a single time; 1.2% belongs to the top ten. Sequenced material: PBMCs or T cells enriched from blood (not recorded which). The receptors were gathered from a human donor with acute COVID-19. The donor label of this sample is uncertain.

The chain has TRBV9 and TRBJ2-1; 9 bases fit TRBD2. Germline V lookup: CDR1 SGDLS, CDR2 YYNGEE. After removal of 4 bases from V and 2 bases from J, the junction contained 4 bases not matched to a gene. The CDR3 covers 15 residues. The CDR3 nucleotides read TGTGCCAGCAGCATTAGCGGGGGAGCCTACAATGAGCAGTTCTTC. This gives the protein CASSISGGAYNEQFF. The full variable domain, in which reference TRBV9 and TRBJ2-1 provide the parts outside the CDR3, is DSGVTQTPKHLITATGQRVTLRCSPRSGDLSVYWYQQSLDQGLQFLIQYYNGEERAKGNILERFSAQQFPDLHSELNLSSLELGDSALYFCASSISGGAYNEQFFGPGTRLTVL.

The J gene is TRBJ1-3, the V gene TRBV9; D possibly corresponds to TRBD1 (5 bases). Germline CDR1 SGDLS, CDR2 YYNGEE. CDR3 length: 13 amino acids. Trimming removed 0 bases at V and 4 bases at J, with 5 bases between. The CDR3 is CASSVGGGNTIYF. The DNA of the CDR3 is TGTGCCAGCAGCGTAGGGGGCGGAAACACCATATATTTT.

The chain uses TRBV9 and TRBJ1-6; possible D gene TRBD1, 6 bases. The CDR3 runs to 16 residues. Germline CDR1 is SGDLS and CDR2 is YYNGEE. The germline V and J ends were trimmed by 3 bases and 0 bases, with 10 bases remaining between them. The CDR3 DNA reads TGTGCCAGCAGCGAGGACAGCAGCTCCTATAATTCACCCCTCCACTTT. This sequence encodes CASSEDSSSYNSPLHF. The full variable domain, completed using reference TRBV9 and TRBJ1-6, is DSGVTQTPKHLITATGQRVTLRCSPRSGDLSVYWYQQSLDQGLQFLIQYYNGEERAKGNILERFSAQQFPDLHSELNLSSLELGDSALYFCASSEDSSSYNSPLHFGNGTRLTVT.

This chain joins TRBV7-2 and TRBJ1-2; 8 positions agree with TRBD1. The CDR3 is 14 amino acids. Germline V gives CDR1 SGHTA, CDR2 FQGNSA. Trimming took 6 bases from V and 4 from J; bases not matched to a gene: 7. CDR3 sequence reads: CASSRDRSFYGYTF. CDR3 DNA: TGTGCCAGCAGTCGGGACAGGTCCTTCTATGGCTACACCTTC.

The chain couples TRBV20-1 to TRBJ2-5; D is uncertain. Trimming shortened V by 3 bases and J by 5 bases, and 7 bases separated the two germline ends. Germline CDR1 is DFQATT and CDR2 is SNEGSKA (reference sequence). This CDR3 has 11 amino acids. Here the CDR3 reads CSARTGETQYF. In DNA, the CDR3 is TGCAGTGCTAGGACTGGCGAGACCCAGTACTTC.

The chain combines TRBV5-4 with TRBJ1-1; no firm D call. This CDR3 is built from 15 residues. V was clipped by 0 bases and J by 0 bases, with 9 bases between them. Germline V lookup: CDR1 SGHNT, CDR2 YYREEE (reference sequence). CDR3 protein: CASSLGQSMNTEAFF. CDR3 nucleotide sequence: TGTGCCAGCAGCTTGGGGCAGTCCATGAACACTGAAGCTTTCTTT.

This chain uses TRBV11-2 with TRBJ2-7; tentatively, D is TRBD2 (6 bases). CDR1 is SGHAT, CDR2 FQNNGV, per germline. This CDR3 is built from 15 residues. Trimming pared 3 bases from V and 0 bases from J, leaving 12 bases between. The CDR3 bases are TGTGCCAGCAGCTTTTCCGGAGGGAGCTCCTACGAGCAGTACTTC. Amino acids: CASSFSGGSSYEQYF.

The chain recombines TRBV12-5 with TRBJ1-3; D not certain. The V and J ends lost 5 bases and 0 bases respectively, with 14 bases between them. Germline CDR1 and CDR2: LGHNT and FRNRAP. This CDR3 contains 16 residues. The CDR3 reads CASGTPDGNSGNTIYF. The CDR3 DNA follows: TGTGCTAGTGGTACCCCAGACGGGAACTCTGGAAACACCATATATTTT.

This chain joins TRBV6-5 and TRBJ2-5; the D gene is possibly TRBD1 (5 bases). Germline loops: CDR1 MNHEY, CDR2 SVGAGI. V lost 0 bases and J lost 2, with 10 bases in between. The CDR3 spans 15 residues. CDR3 nucleotide sequence: TGTGCCAGCAGTTACTCGTTGGGGCAGCAAGAGACCCAGTACTTC. It specifies CASSYSLGQQETQYF.

The chain links TRBV29-1 to TRBJ2-7, with D uncertain. Looked up from germline, CDR1 is SQVTM and CDR2 is ANQGSEA. This CDR3 is 15 amino acids long. The V gene lost 0 bases and the J gene lost 7 bases, with 19 bases spanning the gap. The CDR3 bases are TGCAGCGTTGAAGACCCCGAGGCAGCCGCCTTTGAGCAGTACTTC. Amino acids: CSVEDPEAAAFEQYF.

This chain joins TRBV5-1 and TRBJ2-7, with D tentatively TRBD2 (5 bases). The CDR3 covers 16 residues. In germline, CDR1 is SGHRS, CDR2 YFSETQ. Trimming took off 0 bases at V and 2 bases at J, with 15 bases between the two ends. The CDR3 DNA is TGCGCCAGCAGCTTGGCGGGGTCGACGGATGCCTACGAGCAGTACTTC. Protein product: CASSLAGSTDAYEQYF. The full variable domain, rest sourced from reference TRBV5-1 and TRBJ2-7, is KAGVTQTPRYLIKTRGQQVTLSCSPISGHRSVSWYQQTPGQGLQFLFEYFSETQRNKGNFPGRFSGRQFSNSRSEMNVSTLELGDSALYLCASSLAGSTDAYEQYFGPGTRLTVT.

V and J are TRBV6-5 and TRBJ2-7; 9 positions agree with TRBD1. The CDR3 spans 15 residues. Germline assignment: CDR1 MNHEY and CDR2 SVGAGI. The trim removed 5 bases at V and 9 bases at J, leaving 14 bases unmatched. The CDR3 nucleotides read TGTGCCAGCAGTCCACCGGGACAGGGATACCTAGGGCAGTACTTC. This codes for CASSPPGQGYLGQYF.

The V call is TRBV15, the J call TRBJ2-7; D not resolved. V was clipped by 5 bases and J by 0 bases, with 11 bases between them. CDR1 is LNHNV and CDR2 is YYDKDF in the germline V gene (reference sequence). This CDR3 spans 14 amino acids. CDR3 sequence (DNA): TGTGCCACCAGCCGCAGATCCGACTCCTACGAGCAGTACTTC. Translated, it gives CATSRRSDSYEQYF.

This clone appeared once. The rearrangement joins TRBV9 to TRBJ1-6; 7 positions match TRBD1. The germline V gene encodes CDR1 SGDLS and CDR2 YYNGEE. V was pared by 8 bases and J by 6 bases, with 5 bases of the junction left unmatched. The CDR3 loop spans 13 amino acids. The CDR3 DNA is TGTGCCAGTGGGGACAGCAGTAATTCACCCCTCCACTTT. This codes for CASGDSSNSPLHF.

V gene TRBV18 combines with J gene TRBJ2-7; D is possibly TRBD1 (5 bases). Germline values: CDR1 KGHSH, CDR2 LQKENI. The germline V and J ends were trimmed by 3 bases and 7 bases, with 13 bases remaining between them. The CDR3 extends over 13 amino acids. The CDR3 bases are TGTGCCAGCTCACCTCCTGGGGCCCAGGAGCAGTACTTC. Translation gives CASSPPGAQEQYF.

The V call is TRBV11-3, the J call TRBJ2-7; D unresolved. Germline assignment: CDR1 SGHNT and CDR2 YENEEA. The germline V and J ends were trimmed by 1 base and 4 bases, with 8 bases remaining between them. This CDR3 has 13 residues. Here the CDR3 DNA reads TGTGCCAGCAGCTTAGCCCCCACTTACGAGCAGTACTTC. Translating it yields CASSLAPTYEQYF.

The rearrangement joins TRBV6-2 or TRBV6-3 to TRBJ1-1, with 9 positions matching TRBD1. Germline CDR1 reads MNHEY; CDR2 reads SVGEGT. Germline trimming cut 5 bases from V and 0 bases from J; bases unmatched to any gene: 16. The CDR3 runs 19 residues. DNA for the CDR3: TGTGCCAGCAGTCCCTTGGACAGGGGACCTCTACCGATGAACACTGAAGCTTTCTTT. Translating it yields CASSPLDRGPLPMNTEAFF.

This clone was recorded only once. This chain joins TRBV3-1 (or the pseudogene TRBV3-2) and TRBJ2-7; a weak D match, TRBD2 (6 bases). Trimming removed 1 base at V and 0 bases at J, with 19 bases between. This CDR3 region has 18 residues. Per germline, CDR1 LGHDT and CDR2 YNNKEL (reference sequence). The CDR3 protein is CASSQVLDWGESSYEQYF. The CDR3 nucleotides read TGTGCCAGCAGCCAAGTCCTGGATTGGGGGGAATCCTCCTACGAGCAGTACTTC.

The DNA for the CDR3 is TGTGCCTGGAGTCTGACAGGGGCGGAAGGTGAAAAACTGTTTTTT. As protein: CAWSLTGAEGEKLFF. This chain uses TRBV30 with TRBJ1-4; 8 bases agree with TRBD1. Per germline, CDR1 GTSNPN and CDR2 SVGIG (reference sequence). The trim removed 2 bases at V and 7 bases at J, leaving 9 bases unmatched. There are 15 residues in the CDR3.